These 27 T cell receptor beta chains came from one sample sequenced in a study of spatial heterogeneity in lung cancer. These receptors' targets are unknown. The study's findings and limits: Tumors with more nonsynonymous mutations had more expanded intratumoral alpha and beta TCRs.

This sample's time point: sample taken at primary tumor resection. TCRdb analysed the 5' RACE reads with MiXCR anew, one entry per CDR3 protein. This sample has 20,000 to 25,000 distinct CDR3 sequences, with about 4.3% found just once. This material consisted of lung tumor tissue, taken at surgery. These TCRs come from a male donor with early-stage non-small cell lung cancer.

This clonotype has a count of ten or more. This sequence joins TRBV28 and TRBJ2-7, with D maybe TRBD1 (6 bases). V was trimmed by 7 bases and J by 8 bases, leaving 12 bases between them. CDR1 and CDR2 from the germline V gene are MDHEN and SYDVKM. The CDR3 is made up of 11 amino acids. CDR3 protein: CASTEGVQQYF. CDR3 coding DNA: TGTGCCAGCACCGAGGGGGTTCAGCAGTACTTC.

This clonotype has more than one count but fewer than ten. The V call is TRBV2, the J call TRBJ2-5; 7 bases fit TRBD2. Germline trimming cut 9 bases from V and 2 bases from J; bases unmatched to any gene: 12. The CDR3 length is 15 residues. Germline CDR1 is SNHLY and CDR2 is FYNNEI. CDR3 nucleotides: TGTGCCAGTCGGAGGCGGGGGTCCCCACAAGAGACCCAGTACTTC. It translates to CASRRRGSPQETQYF.

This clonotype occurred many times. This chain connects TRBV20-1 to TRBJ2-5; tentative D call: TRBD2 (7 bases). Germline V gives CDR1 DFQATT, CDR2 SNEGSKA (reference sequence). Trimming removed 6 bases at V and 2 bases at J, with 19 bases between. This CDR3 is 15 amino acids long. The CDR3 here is CSAPGGRERQETQYF. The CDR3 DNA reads TGCAGTGCGCCTGGGGGGCGGGAGAGGCAAGAGACCCAGTACTTC.

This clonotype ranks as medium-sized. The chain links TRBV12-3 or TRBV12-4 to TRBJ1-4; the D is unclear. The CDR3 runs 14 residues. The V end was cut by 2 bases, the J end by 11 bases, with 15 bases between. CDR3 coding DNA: TGTGCCAGCAGTTTAAGGATGTCAGGTGGCAAACTGTTTTTT. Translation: CASSLRMSGGKLFF.

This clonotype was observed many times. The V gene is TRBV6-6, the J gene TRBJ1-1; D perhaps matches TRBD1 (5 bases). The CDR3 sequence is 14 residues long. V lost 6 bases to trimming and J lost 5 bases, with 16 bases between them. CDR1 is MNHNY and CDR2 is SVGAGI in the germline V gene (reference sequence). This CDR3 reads CASRRDPSKTEAFF. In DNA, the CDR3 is TGTGCCAGCAGACGGGACCCCTCGAAGACTGAAGCTTTCTTT.

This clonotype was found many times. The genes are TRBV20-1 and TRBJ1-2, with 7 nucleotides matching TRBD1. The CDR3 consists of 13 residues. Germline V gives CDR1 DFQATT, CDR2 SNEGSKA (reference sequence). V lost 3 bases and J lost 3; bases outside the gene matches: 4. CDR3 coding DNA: TGCAGTGCTAGGACAGGGTCGGACTATGGCTACACCTTC. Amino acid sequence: CSARTGSDYGYTF.

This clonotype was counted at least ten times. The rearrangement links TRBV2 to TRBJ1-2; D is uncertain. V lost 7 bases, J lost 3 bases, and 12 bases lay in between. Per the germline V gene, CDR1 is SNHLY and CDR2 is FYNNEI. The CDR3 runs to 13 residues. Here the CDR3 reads CASNSRGYYGYTF. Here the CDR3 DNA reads TGTGCCAGCAATTCTCGGGGATACTATGGCTACACCTTC.

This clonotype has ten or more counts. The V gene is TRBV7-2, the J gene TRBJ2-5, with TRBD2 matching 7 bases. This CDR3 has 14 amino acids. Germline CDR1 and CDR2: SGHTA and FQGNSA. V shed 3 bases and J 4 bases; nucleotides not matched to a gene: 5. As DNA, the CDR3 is TGTGCCAGCAGCTTGGCCGGACTAGGAGAGACCCAGTACTTC. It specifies CASSLAGLGETQYF.

For the CDR3, the DNA is TGTGCCAGCAGCCGGACTAGCGCGGATACGCAGTATTTT. Its translation: CASSRTSADTQYF. The chain couples TRBV6-5 to TRBJ2-3; TRBD2 aligns across 9 bases. Germline values: CDR1 MNHEY, CDR2 SVGAGI. CDR3 length: 13 amino acids. Unmatched junction bases numbered 4, after V lost 6 bases and J lost 6 bases.

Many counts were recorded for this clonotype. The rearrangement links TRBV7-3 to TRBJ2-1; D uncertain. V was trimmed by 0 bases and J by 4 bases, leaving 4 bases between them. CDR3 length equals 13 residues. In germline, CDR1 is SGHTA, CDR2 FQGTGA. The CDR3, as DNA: TGTGCCAGCAGCTTAACCACGTACAATGAGCAGTTCTTC. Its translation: CASSLTTYNEQFF.

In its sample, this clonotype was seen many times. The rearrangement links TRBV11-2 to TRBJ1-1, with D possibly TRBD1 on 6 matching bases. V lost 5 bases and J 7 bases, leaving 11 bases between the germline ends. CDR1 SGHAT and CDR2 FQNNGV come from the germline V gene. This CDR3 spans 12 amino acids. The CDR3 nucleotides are TGTGCCAGCAGCCGGACAGAGTATGAAGCTTTCTTT. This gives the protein CASSRTEYEAFF. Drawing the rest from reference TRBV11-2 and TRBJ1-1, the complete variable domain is EAGVAQSPRYKIIEKRQSVAFWCNPISGHATLYWYQQILGQGPKLLIQFQNNGVVDDSQLPKDRFSAERLKGVDSTLKIQPAKLEDSAVYLCASSRTEYEAFFGQGTRLTVV.

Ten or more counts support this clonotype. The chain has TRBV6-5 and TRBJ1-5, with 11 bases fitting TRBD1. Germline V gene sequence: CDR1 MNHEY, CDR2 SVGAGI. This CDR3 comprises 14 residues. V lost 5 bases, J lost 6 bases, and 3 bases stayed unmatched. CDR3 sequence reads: CASSAGTGGQPQHF. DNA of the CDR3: TGTGCCAGCAGTGCCGGGACAGGGGGTCAGCCCCAGCATTTT.

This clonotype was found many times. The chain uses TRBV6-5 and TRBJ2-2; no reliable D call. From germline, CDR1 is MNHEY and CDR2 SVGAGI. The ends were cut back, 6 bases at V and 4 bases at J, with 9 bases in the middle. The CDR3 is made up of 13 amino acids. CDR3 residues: CASSRQITGELFF. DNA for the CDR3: TGTGCCAGCAGCAGACAAATCACCGGGGAGCTGTTTTTT.

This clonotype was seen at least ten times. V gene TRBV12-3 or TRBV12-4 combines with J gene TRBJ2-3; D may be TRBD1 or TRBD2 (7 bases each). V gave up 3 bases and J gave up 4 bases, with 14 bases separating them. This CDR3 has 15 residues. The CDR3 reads CASSFRGGQADTQYF. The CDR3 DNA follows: TGTGCCAGCAGTTTCAGGGGGGGCCAGGCAGATACGCAGTATTTT.

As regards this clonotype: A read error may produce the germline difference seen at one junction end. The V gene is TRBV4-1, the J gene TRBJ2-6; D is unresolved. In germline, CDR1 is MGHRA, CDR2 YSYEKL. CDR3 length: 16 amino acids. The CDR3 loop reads CPSSQVQLSGANVLTF. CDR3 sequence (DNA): TGCCCCAGCAGCCAAGTACAGCTGTCTGGGGCCAACGTCCTGACTTTC.

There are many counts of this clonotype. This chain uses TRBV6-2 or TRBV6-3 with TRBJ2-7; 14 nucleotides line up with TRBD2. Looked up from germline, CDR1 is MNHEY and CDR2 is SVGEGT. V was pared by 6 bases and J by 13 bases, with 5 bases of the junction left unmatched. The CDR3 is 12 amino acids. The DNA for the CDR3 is TGTGCCAGCAGCCCGGGACTAGCGGGAGAATACTTC. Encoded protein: CASSPGLAGEYF.

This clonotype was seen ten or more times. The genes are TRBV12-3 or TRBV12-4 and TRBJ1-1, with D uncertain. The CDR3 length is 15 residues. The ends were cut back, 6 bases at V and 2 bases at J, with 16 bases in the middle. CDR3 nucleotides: TGTGCCAGCAGCTTAAGGGAGGGAGCAAACACTGAAGCTTTCTTT. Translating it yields CASSLREGANTEAFF.

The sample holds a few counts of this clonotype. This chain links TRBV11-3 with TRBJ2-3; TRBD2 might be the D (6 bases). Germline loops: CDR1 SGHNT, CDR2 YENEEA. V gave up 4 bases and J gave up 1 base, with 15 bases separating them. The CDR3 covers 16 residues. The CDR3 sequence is CASSSPGTGGTDTQYF. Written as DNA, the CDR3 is TGTGCCAGCAGCTCCCCTGGGACGGGGGGCACAGATACGCAGTATTTT.

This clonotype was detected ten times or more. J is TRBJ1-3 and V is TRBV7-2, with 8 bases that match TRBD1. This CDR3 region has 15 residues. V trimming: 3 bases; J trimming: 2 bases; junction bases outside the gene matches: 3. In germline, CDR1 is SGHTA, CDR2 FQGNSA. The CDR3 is CASSFGQGTGNTIYF. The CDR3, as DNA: TGTGCCAGCAGCTTCGGACAGGGCACTGGAAACACCATATATTTT.

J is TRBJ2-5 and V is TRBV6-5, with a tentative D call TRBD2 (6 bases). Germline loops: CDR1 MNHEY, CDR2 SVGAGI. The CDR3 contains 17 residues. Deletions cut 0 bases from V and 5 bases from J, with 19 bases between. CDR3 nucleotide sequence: TGTGCCAGCAGTTACTCGATGCCCGGGGAGGTCCGGGAGACCCAGTACTTC. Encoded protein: CASSYSMPGEVRETQYF.

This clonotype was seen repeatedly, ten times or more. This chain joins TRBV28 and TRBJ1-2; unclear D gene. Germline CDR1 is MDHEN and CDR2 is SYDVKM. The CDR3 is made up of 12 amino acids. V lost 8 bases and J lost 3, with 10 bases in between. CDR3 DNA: TGTGCCAGCTCTGGGGTGGACTATGGCTACACCTTC. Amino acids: CASSGVDYGYTF.

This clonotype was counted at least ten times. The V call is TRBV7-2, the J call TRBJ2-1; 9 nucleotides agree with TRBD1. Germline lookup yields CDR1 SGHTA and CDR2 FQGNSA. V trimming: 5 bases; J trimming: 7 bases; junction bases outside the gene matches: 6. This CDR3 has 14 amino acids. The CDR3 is CASSPGQGRNEQFF. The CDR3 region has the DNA TGTGCCAGCAGCCCGGGACAGGGTAGGAATGAGCAGTTCTTC.

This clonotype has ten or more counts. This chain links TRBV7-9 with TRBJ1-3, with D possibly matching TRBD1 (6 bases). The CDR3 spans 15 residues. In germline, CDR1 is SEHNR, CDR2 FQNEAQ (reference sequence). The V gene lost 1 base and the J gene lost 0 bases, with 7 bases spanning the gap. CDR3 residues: CASSLGDNSGNTIYF. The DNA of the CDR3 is TGTGCCAGCAGCTTAGGGGACAACTCTGGAAACACCATATATTTT.

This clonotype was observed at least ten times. CDR3 region: CAISEGIGNEQYF. The CDR3 DNA follows: TGTGCCATCAGTGAGGGGATTGGAAACGAGCAGTACTTC. The J gene is TRBJ2-7, the V gene TRBV10-3, with D unresolved. V was cut by 2 bases and J by 5 bases, with 10 bases left in between. Germline V gene sequence: CDR1 ENHRY, CDR2 SYGVKD. This CDR3 region has 13 residues.

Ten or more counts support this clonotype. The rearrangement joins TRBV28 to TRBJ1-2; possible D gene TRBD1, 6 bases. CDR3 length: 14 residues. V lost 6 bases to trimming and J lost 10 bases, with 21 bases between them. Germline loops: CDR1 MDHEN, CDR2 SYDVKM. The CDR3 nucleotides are TGTGCCAGCAGCCGAGCCCACACAGGGCCCTACTACACCTTC. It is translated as CASSRAHTGPYYTF.

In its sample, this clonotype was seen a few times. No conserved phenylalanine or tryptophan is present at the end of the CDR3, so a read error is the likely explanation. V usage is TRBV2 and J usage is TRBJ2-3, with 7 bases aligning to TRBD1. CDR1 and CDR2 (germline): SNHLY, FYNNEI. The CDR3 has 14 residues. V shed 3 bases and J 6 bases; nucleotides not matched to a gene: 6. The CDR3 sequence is CASSEGTEGDTQYL. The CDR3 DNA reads TGTGCCAGCAGTGAGGGGACAGAGGGTGATACGCAGTATCTT.

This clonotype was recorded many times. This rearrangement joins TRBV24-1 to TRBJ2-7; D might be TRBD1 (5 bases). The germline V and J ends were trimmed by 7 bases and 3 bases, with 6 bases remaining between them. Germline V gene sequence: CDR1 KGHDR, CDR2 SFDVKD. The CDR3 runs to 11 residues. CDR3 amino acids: CATSRDYEQYF. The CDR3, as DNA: TGTGCCACCAGCAGGGACTACGAGCAGTACTTC.